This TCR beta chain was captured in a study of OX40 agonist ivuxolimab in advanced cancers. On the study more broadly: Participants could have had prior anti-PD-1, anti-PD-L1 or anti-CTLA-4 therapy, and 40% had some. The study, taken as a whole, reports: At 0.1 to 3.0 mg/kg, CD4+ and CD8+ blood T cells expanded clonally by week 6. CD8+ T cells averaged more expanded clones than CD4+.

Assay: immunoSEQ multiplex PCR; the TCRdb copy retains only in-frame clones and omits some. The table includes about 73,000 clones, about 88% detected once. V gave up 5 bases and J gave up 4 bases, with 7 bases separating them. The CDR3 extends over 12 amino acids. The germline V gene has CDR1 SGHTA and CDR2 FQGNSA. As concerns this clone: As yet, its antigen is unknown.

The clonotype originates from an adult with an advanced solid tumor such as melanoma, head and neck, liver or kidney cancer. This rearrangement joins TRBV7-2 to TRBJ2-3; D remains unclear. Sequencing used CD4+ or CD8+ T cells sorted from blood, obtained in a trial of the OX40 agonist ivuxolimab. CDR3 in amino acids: CASSREPDTQYF. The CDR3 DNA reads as TGTGCCAGCAGCCGTGAGCCAGATACGCAGTATTTT.